This is a list of T cell receptor beta chains from one sample in a study of regulatory T cells in long-lasting Graves disease. TCRdb itself ran the multiplex PCR reads through MiXCR, one entry per CDR3 protein. The sample contains a few hundred thousand distinct CDR3 sequences, roughly a fifth of which appear only once. Material: peripheral blood mononuclear cells (PBMCs), obtained when the disease was refractory, from a patient treated with antithyroid drugs. The receptor source for this set is a female donor with Graves disease. CDR3s include the opening cysteine and the closing phenylalanine or tryptophan. The D gene is left open where the match is weak. Clone size, where shown, is once, few, many, or a class for clones that have expanded.

J gene | clone size | V gene | D gene | CDR3 protein | CDR3 DNA
TRBJ2-7 | many | TRBV6-1 | TRBD2 | CASSQPGLTYEQYF | TGTGCCAGCAGTCAACCGGGACTAACCTACGAGCAGTACTTC
TRBJ2-7 | many | TRBV28 | NA | CASRTGGGHYEQYF | TGTGCCAGCCGTACAGGGGGGGGTCATTACGAGCAGTACTTC
TRBJ2-4 | many | TRBV29-1 | NA | CSVVLLGAKNIQYF | TGCAGCGTTGTGCTTCTCGGTGCCAAAAACATTCAGTACTTC
TRBJ2-7 | NA | TRBV27 | TRBD2 | CASTRAGGPYEQYF | TGTGCCAGCACCCGAGCGGGAGGGCCTTACGAGCAGTACTTC
TRBJ2-6 | many | TRBV6-5 | NA | CASSYSGSGANVLTF | TGTGCCAGCAGTTACTCGGGGTCTGGGGCCAACGTCCTGACTTTC
TRBJ2-4 | many | TRBV30 | NA | CAWSQGGAQDIQYF | TGTGCCTGGAGTCAGGGGGGGGCCCAGGACATTCAGTACTTC
TRBJ1-1 | many | TRBV5-1 | NA | CASSTGQTRTEAFF | TGCGCCAGCAGCACCGGACAGACGCGCACTGAAGCTTTCTTT
TRBJ1-1 | NA | TRBV7-2 | NA | CASSLFGGGYAEAFF | TGTGCCAGCAGCTTATTTGGAGGGGGGTACGCTGAAGCTTTCTTT
TRBJ2-5 | few | TRBV7-9 | NA | CASSKLGETQYF | TGTGCCAGCAGCAAACTAGGGGAGACCCAGTACTTC
TRBJ2-4 | many | TRBV20-1 | NA | CSARAPRRRLENIQYF | TGCAGTGCTAGAGCCCCTCGCCGGCGGTTAGAGAACATTCAGTACTTC
TRBJ2-7 | many | TRBV20-1 | NA | CSIDSSYEQYF | TGCAGTATCGACTCCTCCTACGAGCAGTACTTC
TRBJ1-3 | NA | TRBV30 | NA | CAWSRSYSGNTIYF | TGTGCCTGGAGCCGATCCTACTCTGGAAACACCATATATTTT
TRBJ1-2 | many | TRBV20-1 | TRBD1 | CSATEQGAVGYTF | TGCAGTGCGACGGAACAGGGGGCGGTTGGCTACACCTTC
TRBJ2-7 | few | TRBV19 | TRBD2 | CASSASGNYEQYF | TGTGCCAGTAGTGCTAGCGGTAACTACGAGCAGTACTTC
TRBJ1-2 | few | TRBV29-1 | NA | CSATTGGSGYTF | TGCAGCGCTACCACGGGGGGCTCTGGCTACACCTTC
TRBJ2-5 | many | TRBV2 | NA | CASSENRDYQETQYF | TGTGCCAGCAGTGAAAATAGGGACTACCAAGAGACCCAGTACTTC
TRBJ2-5 | many | TRBV7-2 | TRBD2 | CASSSSGWGETQYF | TGTGCCAGCAGCTCTAGCGGGTGGGGGGAGACCCAGTACTTC
TRBJ1-2 | many | TRBV5-1 | NA | CASSLRTGYGYTF | TGTGCCAGCAGCCTTCGGACCGGATATGGCTACACCTTC
TRBJ1-2 | many | TRBV28 | NA | CASRLRGVGSYTF | TGTGCCAGCAGACTCCGGGGGGTTGGAAGCTACACCTTC
TRBJ2-2 | NA | TRBV29-1 | NA | CSDAPLAGQTGELFF | TGCAGCGACGCCCCGTTAGCGGGACAGACCGGGGAGCTGTTTTTT
TRBJ2-5 | few | TRBV28 | NA | CASSLLGEETQYF | TGTGCCAGCAGTTTATTAGGAGAAGAGACCCAGTACTTC
TRBJ1-5 | few | TRBV6-1 | NA | CAIKRAGAGVGGNQPQHF | TGTGCCATCAAAAGAGCGGGCGCGGGGGTAGGTGGCAATCAGCCCCAGCATTTT
TRBJ2-7 | NA | TRBV7-9 | TRBD2 | CASSSPSGRASYEQYF | TGTGCCAGCAGCTCACCTAGCGGGAGGGCCTCCTACGAGCAGTACTTC
TRBJ2-5 | NA | TRBV7-8 | TRBD2 | CASSPGTSGRLSEETQYF | TGTGCCAGCAGCCCAGGGACTAGCGGGAGGTTAAGTGAGGAGACCCAGTACTTC
TRBJ1-2 | many | TRBV27 | NA | CASSPSSGRANYGYTF | TGTGCCAGCAGCCCCTCGTCCGGTAGAGCTAACTATGGCTACACCTTC
TRBJ1-5 | many | TRBV12-3/TRBV12-4 | NA | CASSQGVNQPQHF | TGTGCCAGCAGCCAGGGAGTCAATCAGCCCCAGCATTTT
TRBJ1-1 | NA | TRBV5-1 | NA | CASSSAPRTEAFF | TGCGCCAGCAGCTCGGCCCCGAGAACTGAAGCTTTCTTT
TRBJ2-7 | many | TRBV27 | NA | CASIGSQTGEQYF | TGTGCCAGCATTGGTAGTCAAACGGGGGAGCAGTACTTC
TRBJ2-7 | many | TRBV20-1 | TRBD1 | CSARDRDSGYEQYF | TGCAGTGCTAGAGATAGGGACAGCGGATACGAGCAGTACTTC
TRBJ2-4 | NA | TRBV30 | NA | CAWSVEGGKNIQYF | TGTGCCTGGAGTGTCGAAGGGGGCAAAAACATTCAGTACTTC
TRBJ2-2 | once | TRBV30 | NA | CAWRRFWGPYTGELFF | TGTGCCTGGAGGCGCTTCTGGGGGCCCTACACCGGGGAGCTGTTTTTT
TRBJ2-2 | NA | TRBV7-9 | NA | CASSFQGSTGELFF | TGTGCCAGCAGCTTCCAAGGGTCCACCGGGGAGCTGTTTTTT
TRBJ1-2 | few | TRBV6-1 | NA | CASSRGGNYGYTF | TGTGCCAGCAGCCGGGGGGGTAACTATGGCTACACCTTC
TRBJ1-5 | NA | TRBV4-1 | NA | CASSHITGPEGQPQHF | TGCGCCAGCAGCCACATAACCGGGCCGGAGGGTCAGCCCCAGCATTTT
TRBJ1-4 | many | TRBV2 | TRBD1 | CAMGQGNEKLFF | TGTGCCATGGGACAGGGGAATGAAAAACTGTTTTTT
TRBJ2-3 | NA | TRBV12-3/TRBV12-4 | NA | CASSLGDIRPDTQYF | TGTGCCAGCAGTTTGGGGGACATACGCCCAGATACGCAGTATTTT
TRBJ1-2 | NA | TRBV19 | NA | CASSIEYRFDYGYTF | TGTGCCAGTAGTATAGAGTACAGGTTCGACTATGGCTACACCTTC
TRBJ2-7 | few | TRBV6-5 | TRBD2 | CASSYSTTGGPKYEQYF | TGTGCCAGCAGTTACTCGACGACGGGAGGGCCAAAGTACGAGCAGTACTTC
TRBJ1-2 | many | TRBV2 | NA | CASSPVGGLGYTF | TGTGCCAGCAGCCCCGTGGGGGGGCTTGGCTACACCTTC
TRBJ2-2 | NA | TRBV4-3 | TRBD2 | CASSQEASGRVGELFF | TGCGCCAGCAGCCAAGAGGCTAGCGGGAGAGTCGGGGAGCTGTTTTTT
TRBJ2-5 | few | TRBV5-1 | NA | CASSLQAFRETQYF | TGCGCCAGCAGCTTACAGGCTTTTAGGGAGACCCAGTACTTC
TRBJ2-1 | NA | TRBV12-3/TRBV12-4 | NA | CASLSVANEQFF | TGTGCCAGCCTTTCGGTGGCGAATGAGCAGTTCTTC
TRBJ1-1 | few | TRBV4-3 | NA | CASSQEYRVDAVTEAFF | TGCGCCAGCAGCCAAGAATATCGGGTAGACGCTGTCACTGAAGCTTTCTTT
TRBJ2-7 | few | TRBV5-5 | NA | CASSSTSLYEQYF | TGTGCCAGCAGCTCCACTTCTCTCTACGAGCAGTACTTC
TRBJ1-5 | NA | TRBV5-4 | TRBD1 | CASSLGGQGSNQPQHF | TGTGCCAGCAGCTTGGGGGGACAGGGGAGCAATCAGCCCCAGCATTTT
TRBJ2-3 | few | TRBV12-3/TRBV12-4 | TRBD2 | CASSPLGRAGSADTQYF | TGTGCCAGCAGTCCCCTTGGGAGAGCGGGAAGTGCAGATACGCAGTATTTT
TRBJ2-5 | few | TRBV20-1 | TRBD2 | CSASVTLVAGAQYF | TGCAGTGCTAGCGTGACCCTAGTAGCGGGGGCCCAGTACTTC
TRBJ2-7 | once | TRBV7-2 | NA | CASSLMYEQYF | TGTGCCAGCAGCTTAATGTACGAGCAGTACTTC
TRBJ2-5 | many | TRBV24-1 | NA | CATSEGDQIQETQYF | TGTGCCACCAGTGAAGGAGACCAAATTCAAGAGACCCAGTACTTC
TRBJ1-4 | many | TRBV18 | TRBD1 | CASSPMGQENEKLFF | TGTGCCAGCTCCCCTATGGGACAGGAGAATGAAAAACTGTTTTTT
TRBJ2-5 | NA | TRBV7-8 | TRBD2 | CASSLELAGEGETQYF | TGTGCCAGCAGCTTAGAACTAGCGGGAGAGGGAGAGACCCAGTACTTC
TRBJ2-7 | NA | TRBV4-1 | NA | CASSRSTGEQYF | TGCGCCAGCAGCCGATCAACAGGCGAGCAGTACTTC
TRBJ2-7 | many | TRBV6-2/TRBV6-3 | NA | CAHATSGLYEQYF | TGTGCTCACGCAACCAGCGGTCTCTACGAGCAGTACTTC